The clone carrying this T cell receptor (beta chain) was detected a few times. One end of the junction is discordant with germline, which a read error may explain. Unique molecular identifiers were in the cDNA, with template-switch universal primer binding. From the 5' RACE reads, TCRdb called clonotypes with MiXCR, one entry per CDR3 protein. The table lists fewer than 550,000 distinct CDR3 sequences, roughly 13% of them singletons. The CDR3 has 18 residues. This entry belongs to a study of identical twins. This same sample was also taken into another study, of yellow fever vaccine responses in identical twins.

The receptor's source is a woman aged 18-35 years in good health. The sequencing sample was made of CD4+ T cells sorted from blood. The rearrangement links TRBV12-3 or TRBV12-4 to TRBJ2-1; 7 nucleotides align to TRBD2. CDR3 bases: TGTGCCAGCTGTTTATTCATAGGCGGGCTAGCGGTCTACAATGAGCAGTTCTTC. This encodes CASCLFIGGLAVYNEQFF.